One sample yielded the 10 T cell receptor beta chains listed below, sequenced in a study of technical replicates of blood from several donors (TCRdb year 2017). The method was the immunoSEQ multiplex PCR assay. This immuneACCESS table, as held by TCRdb, lists in-frame sequences with V and J called but not all clones. Of the missing ones, under half trace to an unresolved V gene in checked studies; the others have no known cause. In all, the sample holds 35,000 to 50,000 clones, and 95% to 97% of those were seen once. The ten top clones hold around 0.38% of the sample. Sample: T cells isolated from PBMCs. The receptor set was obtained from a human donor in good health.

The genes are TRBV2 and TRBJ2-6; TRBD1 might be the D (6 bases). Trimming took 10 bases from V and 2 from J, leaving 24 bases between them. CDR1 is SNHLY and CDR2 is FYNNEI in the germline V gene. This CDR3 comprises 18 residues. As DNA, the CDR3 is TGTGCCACCCAATACAGGACAGCCCCTTCGGCTGGGGCCAACGTCCTGACTTTC. Amino acid sequence: CATQYRTAPSAGANVLTF.

The J gene is TRBJ2-1, the V gene TRBV5-1; TRBD1 might be the D (5 bases). The length of the CDR3 is 15 residues. Trimming took 1 base from V and 2 from J, leaving 10 bases between them. Germline V gives CDR1 SGHRS, CDR2 YFSETQ. This CDR3 is CASSLQGSPYNEQFF. The CDR3 nucleotides are TGCGCCAGCAGCTTGCAGGGATCCCCCTACAATGAGCAGTTCTTC.

This sequence joins TRBV6-1 and TRBJ2-7; no definite D call. This CDR3 has 15 amino acids. CDR1 is MNHNS and CDR2 is SASEGT in the germline V gene. Trimming removed 1 base from V and 0 bases from J, with 10 bases in between. This CDR3 is CASSEELVSSYEQYF. As DNA, the CDR3 is TGTGCCAGCAGTGAAGAGCTGGTGAGCTCCTACGAGCAGTACTTC.

This clone occurred once. The chain links TRBV6-5 to TRBJ2-7; a weak D match, TRBD2 (5 bases). V lost 9 bases to trimming and J lost 1 base, with 10 bases between them. Germline CDR1 is MNHEY and CDR2 is SVGAGI. The length of the CDR3 is 12 residues. The CDR3 DNA is TGTGCCAGTCGGTCGGGGTCCTACGAGCAGTACTTC. Encoded protein: CASRSGSYEQYF.

The rearrangement uses TRBV10-3 and TRBJ1-1; 8 bases align to TRBD1. V shed 5 bases, J shed 4 bases, and the junction held 6 bases outside the gene matches. Germline loops: CDR1 ENHRY, CDR2 SYGVKD. This CDR3 region has 14 residues. This CDR3 is CAISRQGSTTEAFF. CDR3 in DNA: TGTGCCATCAGTAGACAGGGGTCGACCACTGAAGCTTTCTTT.

This clone has only one observation. J is TRBJ2-7 and V is TRBV6-5; 8 nucleotides line up with TRBD2. With V trimmed by 6 bases and J by 2 bases, 6 bases remained unmatched. This CDR3 has 14 amino acids. CDR1 and CDR2 from the germline V gene are MNHEY and SVGAGI. CDR3 nucleotide sequence: TGTGCCAGCAGGAAAACTAGCGGAACCTACGAGCAGTACTTC. Encoded protein: CASRKTSGTYEQYF.

The chain is built from TRBV14 and TRBJ2-7; D is unresolved. Looked up from germline, CDR1 is SGHDN and CDR2 is FVKESK. The CDR3 length is 16 residues. Trimming stripped 1 base from V and 1 base from J, with 14 bases between. CDR3 bases: TGTGCCAGCAGCCAAGGATGGATCTACAGTTCCTACGAGCAGTACTTC. Its protein is CASSQGWIYSSYEQYF.

The chain has TRBV11-2 and TRBJ2-7, with D perhaps TRBD2 (5 bases). Germline V gene sequence: CDR1 SGHAT, CDR2 FQNNGV. Trimming shortened V by 3 bases and J by 0 bases, and 9 bases separated the two germline ends. The CDR3 has 14 residues. CDR3: CASSLDWSSYEQYF. The CDR3 DNA is TGTGCCAGCAGCTTGGACTGGAGCTCCTACGAGCAGTACTTC.

The chain is built from TRBV6-1 and TRBJ2-7, with 9 nucleotides matching TRBD2. The V segment lost 0 bases and the J segment 3 bases; nucleotides outside the gene matches: 6. The CDR3 covers 16 residues. Germline V CDR1 and CDR2: MNHNS, SASEGT. The CDR3 DNA follows: TGTGCCAGCAGTGAAGCCTGGGCGGGAGGGCTCTACGAGCAGTACTTC. It encodes CASSEAWAGGLYEQYF.

The genes are TRBV10-3 and TRBJ1-2; the match to TRBD1 covers 12 bases. V dropped 4 bases and J dropped 7; count of bases not matched to a gene: 1. The CDR3 runs 13 residues. The germline CDR1 and CDR2 sequences are ENHRY and SYGVKD. In nucleotides, the CDR3 is TGTGCCATCAGTGCGGGACAGGGGGCTGGCTACACCTTC. This encodes CAISAGQGAGYTF.